These 15 T cell receptor beta chains share one sample of origin, sequenced in a study of T-cell reconstitution after alpha-beta-depleted transplantation in children. Unique molecular identifiers were incorporated when the TCRbeta library was constructed. TCRdb independently ran MiXCR on the PCR reads; one entry per CDR3 protein. The sample contains 400,000 to 500,000 distinct CDR3 sequences, roughly 11% of which appear only once. Specimen: PBMCs from the stem cell graft donor, collected from the stem cell graft. The receptors shown here come from a human donor who donated a stem cell graft to a child with acute myeloid leukemia.

The chain is built from TRBV12-3 or TRBV12-4 and TRBJ1-1; D is unresolved. V was trimmed by 0 bases and J by 4 bases, leaving 6 bases between them. The CDR3 totals 13 residues. The CDR3 reads CASSLAQTTEAFF. In DNA form, the CDR3 reads TGTGCCAGCAGTTTAGCACAGACCACTGAAGCTTTCTTT.

Points on this clonotype: This may be a read error: a much more frequent sequence differs by one nucleotide. The conserved phenylalanine or tryptophan is not found at the CDR3 terminus, so this likely reflects a read error. The J gene is TRBJ2-5, the V gene TRBV10-3; no definite D call. Germline assignment: CDR1 ENHRY and CDR2 SYGVKD. The CDR3 sequence is 16 residues long. V was cut by 2 bases and J by 1 base, with 14 bases left in between. The CDR3 nucleotides read TGTGCCATCAGTGAGGAGGCAGAAGGCCGCCAAGAGACCCAGTACCTC. Amino acid sequence: CAISEEAEGRQETQYL.

This clonotype has a handful of counts. J is TRBJ2-5 and V is TRBV5-1; 7 bases are shared with TRBD1. This CDR3 is built from 15 residues. CDR1 SGHRS and CDR2 YFSETQ come from the germline V gene. The V segment lost 1 base and the J segment 4 bases; nucleotides outside the gene matches: 7. The CDR3: CASSLTGDRRETQYF. Written as DNA, the CDR3 is TGCGCCAGCAGCTTGACAGGGGATCGTCGAGAGACCCAGTACTTC.

CDR3 coding DNA: TGTGCCAGCAGTCGATATCCCCCGGGACAGGGGAGCTCGTATAATTCACCCCTCCACTTT. This sequence encodes CASSRYPPGQGSSYNSPLHF. The chain employs TRBV27 and TRBJ1-6; TRBD1 matches at 10 bases. Germline V gene data show CDR1 as MNHEY and CDR2 as SMNVEV (reference sequence). V shed 5 bases and J 4 bases; nucleotides not matched to a gene: 17. This CDR3 is built from 20 residues.

This chain uses TRBV25-1 with TRBJ2-4; 7 bases match TRBD1. V lost 1 base, J lost 3 bases, and 12 bases stayed unmatched. CDR1 is MGHDK, CDR2 SYGVNS, per germline. This CDR3 contains 18 residues. CDR3: CASSESSSTGTDKNIQYF. The CDR3 DNA is TGTGCCAGCAGTGAATCCTCCTCGACAGGGACGGACAAAAACATTCAGTACTTC.

This clonotype was counted at least ten times. J is TRBJ1-1 and V is TRBV5-5; D gene ambiguous. Germline CDR1 is SGHKS and CDR2 is YYEKEE (reference sequence). The CDR3 loop spans 18 amino acids. Trimming stripped 2 bases from V and 0 bases from J, with 20 bases between. The CDR3 reads CASSFSGFSTQLNTEAFF. In DNA, the CDR3 is TGTGCCAGCAGCTTTTCGGGGTTCAGCACTCAATTGAACACTGAAGCTTTCTTT.

This chain uses TRBV7-2 with TRBJ2-7; maybe TRBD2 (5 bases). The V end was cut by 4 bases, the J end by 3 bases, with 22 bases between. The CDR3 contains 17 residues. Germline V gene sequence: CDR1 SGHTA, CDR2 FQGNSA. The CDR3 DNA reads TGTGCCAGCAGCTACTTAGGGTCCCCACGAGGACTCTACGAGCAGTACTTC. This codes for CASSYLGSPRGLYEQYF.

The chain has TRBV9 and TRBJ1-4, with D maybe TRBD1 (6 bases). Trimming pared 2 bases from V and 2 bases from J, leaving 10 bases between. Germline CDR1 is SGDLS and CDR2 is YYNGEE. CDR3 length equals 15 residues. The CDR3 protein is CASSVRGMTNEKLFF. The CDR3 coding sequence is TGTGCCAGCAGCGTCAGGGGAATGACTAATGAAAAACTGTTTTTT.

This clonotype came up many times. The J gene is TRBJ2-7, the V gene TRBV7-2; 10 bases map to TRBD1. The trim removed 5 bases at V and 3 bases at J, leaving 4 bases unmatched. Germline V lookup: CDR1 SGHTA, CDR2 FQGNSA. The CDR3 is 14 amino acids. This CDR3 is CASSTDRGDYEQYV. CDR3 sequence (DNA): TGTGCCAGCAGCACGGACAGGGGGGACTACGAGCAGTACGTC.

This clonotype was seen a handful of times. The V and J genes are TRBV4-3 and TRBJ2-7; unclear D gene. Germline V CDR1 and CDR2: LGHNA, YSLEER. Trimming left V 1 base short and J 6 bases short, with 10 bases between. The CDR3 covers 13 residues. This CDR3 is CASSQVWAGEQYF. The CDR3, as DNA: TGCGCCAGCAGCCAAGTCTGGGCCGGCGAGCAGTACTTC.

In its sample, this clonotype was seen a few times. This sequence joins TRBV5-1 and TRBJ1-2; TRBD1 matches 8 bases. The V segment lost 2 bases and the J segment 7 bases; nucleotides outside the gene matches: 7. The CDR3 loop spans 14 amino acids. The germline CDR1 and CDR2 sequences are SGHRS and YFSETQ. The CDR3 protein is CASSFGQGGSGYTF. The DNA for the CDR3 is TGCGCCAGCAGCTTCGGACAGGGAGGTTCTGGCTACACCTTC.

The rearrangement uses TRBV15 and TRBJ2-5; no clear D gene. From germline, CDR1 is LNHNV and CDR2 YYDKDF (reference sequence). The CDR3 covers 10 residues. The V end lost 9 bases, the J end lost 9 bases, and 11 bases lay between the germline ends. The CDR3 loop is CATTGIPQYF. CDR3 DNA sequence: TGTGCCACGACGGGTATCCCCCAGTACTTC.

This clonotype was counted only a few times. V gene TRBV4-1 combines with J gene TRBJ1-1, with D uncertain. The V and J ends lost 1 base and 5 bases respectively, with 8 bases between them. The CDR3 extends over 13 amino acids. Germline V lookup: CDR1 MGHRA, CDR2 YSYEKL. CDR3 amino acids: CASSQGPGTEAFF. Here the CDR3 DNA reads TGCGCCAGCAGCCAAGGTCCCGGTACTGAAGCTTTCTTT.

This sequence joins TRBV10-3 and TRBJ1-2, with 12 bases that match TRBD1. V gave up 5 bases and J gave up 8 bases; unmatched junction bases: 12. The CDR3 sequence is 16 residues long. Germline V gene lookup returns CDR1 ENHRY and CDR2 SYGVKD. This chain's CDR3 is CAISLNTGTGGNGYTF. The CDR3 coding sequence is TGTGCCATCAGTCTAAATACCGGGACAGGGGGCAACGGCTACACCTTC.

This chain connects TRBV5-1 to TRBJ2-1; no reliable D call. This CDR3 is 12 amino acids long. Looked up from germline, CDR1 is SGHRS and CDR2 is YFSETQ. V was cut by 5 bases and J by 8 bases, with 11 bases left in between. CDR3 sequence: CASSEVIDEQFF. The CDR3 coding sequence is TGCGCCAGCAGTGAGGTGATTGATGAGCAGTTCTTC.